The text below deals with one T cell receptor (beta chain). Its matching antigen is unknown. Produced via immunoSEQ multiplex PCR; TCRdb's table is partial and in-frame only. The sample records around 4,000 clones, around nine tenths being singletons. This specimen comes from a study of hypomethylating agent response in myelodysplastic syndrome. General study points: Lack of age-matching between healthy donors and MDS patients could bias comparison.

The source was bone marrow, collected before or after starting hypomethylating agent treatment for myelodysplastic syndrome (not recorded which). This sequence originates from a human donor with myelodysplastic syndrome.

The CDR3 nucleotides are TGTGCCAGCTCCCCCTCGGGGGTGGCGTACAATGAGCAGTTCTTC. This translates into CASSPSGVAYNEQFF. The V and J genes are TRBV9 and TRBJ2-1; D might be TRBD2 (6 bases). V was trimmed by 7 bases and J by 4 bases, leaving 18 bases between them. CDR1 is SGDLS and CDR2 is YYNGEE in the germline V gene. This CDR3 has 15 residues.